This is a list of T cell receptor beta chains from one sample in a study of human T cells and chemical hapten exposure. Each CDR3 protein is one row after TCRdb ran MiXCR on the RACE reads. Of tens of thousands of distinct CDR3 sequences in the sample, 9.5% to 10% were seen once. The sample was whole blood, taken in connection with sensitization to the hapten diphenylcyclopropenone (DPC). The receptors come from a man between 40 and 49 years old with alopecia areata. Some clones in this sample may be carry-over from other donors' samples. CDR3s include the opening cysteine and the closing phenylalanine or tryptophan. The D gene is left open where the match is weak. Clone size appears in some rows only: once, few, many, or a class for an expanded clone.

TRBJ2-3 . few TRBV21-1 TGTGCCAGCAGCATGATAGACAGGGCTAGCACAGATACGCAGTATTTT CASSMIDRASTDTQYF
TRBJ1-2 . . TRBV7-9 TGTGCCAGCAGCTTAGGCGGCAAGAACTATGGCTACACCTTC CASSLGGKNYGYTF
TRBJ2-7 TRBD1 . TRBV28 TGTGCCAGCAGGACAGGGGGGAATACCTACGAGCAGTACTTC CASRTGGNTYEQYF
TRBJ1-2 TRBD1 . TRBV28 TGTGCCAGCAGAGGGACAGGGTCTTCCTATGGCTACACCTTC CASRGTGSSYGYTF
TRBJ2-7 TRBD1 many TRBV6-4 TGTGCCAGCAGTGACTCTAGGGGGCAGATCTACGAGCAGTACTTC CASSDSRGQIYEQYF
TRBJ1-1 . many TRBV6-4 TGTGCCAGCAGTGAAGATGATTTGGGTAGGTCTGAAGCTTTCTTT CASSEDDLGRSEAFF
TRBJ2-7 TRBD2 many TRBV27 TGTGCCAGCAGTGTAGCGGGAGGAACCTACGAGCAGTACTTC CASSVAGGTYEQYF
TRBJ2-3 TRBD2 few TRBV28 TGTGCCAGCAGGAGAGGTCGACTAGCGGGAGGGCCTGGCACAGATACGCAGTATTTT CASRRGRLAGGPGTDTQYF
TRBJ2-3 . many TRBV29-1 TGCAGCGGGGGGGACACGAACACAGATACGCAGTATTTT CSGGDTNTDTQYF
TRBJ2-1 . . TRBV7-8 TGTGCCAGCAGCATAGGGGGTGAGCAGTTCTTC CASSIGGEQFF
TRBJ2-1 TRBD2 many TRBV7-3 TGTGCCAGCAGCTTAAACCCAGCGGGAAGCTACAATGAGCAGTTCTTC CASSLNPAGSYNEQFF
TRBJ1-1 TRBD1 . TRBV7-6 TGTGCCAGCAGCAACGGACAGGGTTTGACTGAAGCTTTCTTT CASSNGQGLTEAFF
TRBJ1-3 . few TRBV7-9 TGTGCCAGCAGCCTAGTAACACAGAGAAACACCATATATTTT CASSLVTQRNTIYF
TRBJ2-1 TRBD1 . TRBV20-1 TGCAGTGTCCGGGACAGTACCTACAATGAGCAGTTCTTC CSVRDSTYNEQFF
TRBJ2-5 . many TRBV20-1 TGCAGTGCCATGACAGCGAGCCAAGAGACCCAGTACTTC CSAMTASQETQYF
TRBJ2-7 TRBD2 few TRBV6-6 TGTGCCACCGTCGGACTAGCGGGAGAGCAGTACTTC CATVGLAGEQYF
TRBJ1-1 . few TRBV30 TGTGCCTGGACCGCGCCCCACCACACTGAAGCTTTCTTT CAWTAPHHTEAFF
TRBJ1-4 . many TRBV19 TGTGCCAGTAGTCTTCGGACGGGGGAAAAACTGTTTTTT CASSLRTGEKLFF
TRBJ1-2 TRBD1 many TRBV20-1 TGCAGTGCTAGGAGGATAGGACAGGGGGCATTTGGCTACACCTTC CSARRIGQGAFGYTF
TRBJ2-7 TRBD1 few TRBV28 TGTGCCAGCAGGGGACAGATCTACGAGCAGTACTTC CASRGQIYEQYF
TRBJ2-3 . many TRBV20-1 TGCAGTGCTAGAATCACAGATACGCAGTATTTT CSARITDTQYF
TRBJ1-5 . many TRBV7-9 TGTGCCAGCAGCGTCAGGGATCAGCCCCAGCATTTT CASSVRDQPQHF
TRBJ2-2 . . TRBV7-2 TGTGCCAGCAGCTTAGAGGTCGGGGGCAGTACCGGGGAGCTGTTTTTT CASSLEVGGSTGELFF
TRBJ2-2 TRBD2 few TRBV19 TGTGCCAGTTCTGGACTAGCGGGGCAGACCGGGGAGCTGTTTTTT CASSGLAGQTGELFF
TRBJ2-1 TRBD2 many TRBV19 TGTGCCAGTAGTATAACCCCCTCGTTGCTAGCGGGAGTTGAGCAGTTCTTC CASSITPSLLAGVEQFF
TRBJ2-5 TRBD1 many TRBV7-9 TGTGCCAGCAGCTTAGCCCTGGACAGGTGGAAGGAGACCCAGTACTTC CASSLALDRWKETQYF
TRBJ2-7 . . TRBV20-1 TGCAGCCGGCAGGAGGCCCTGTCTCCCAAGCAGTACTTC CSRQEALSPKQYF
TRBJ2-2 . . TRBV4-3 TGCGCCAGCAGCCAAGCGGCGAACACCGGGGAGCTGTTTTTT CASSQAANTGELFF
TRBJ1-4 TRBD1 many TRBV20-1 TGCAGTGCTGCCCGGGACAGGGTCGATGAAAAACTGTTTTTT CSAARDRVDEKLFF
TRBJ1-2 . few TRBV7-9 TGTGCCAGCAGCCGAGGGGGACAACTCAACTATGGCTACACCTTC CASSRGGQLNYGYTF